The 20 T cell receptor beta chains given below trace back to one sample, sequenced in a study of T cell clonality in common variable immunodeficiency. Broader study findings: In common variable immunodeficiency, TCR beta chains reportedly carried fewer deletions and N-nucleotide insertions.

Profiled with immunoSEQ multiplex PCR; TCRdb holds only in-frame clones, not every one. Recorded here are 26,000 or so clones, none singletons. Their recognized antigens are unknown. The sequenced sample was peripheral blood mononuclear cells. Every receptor here comes from a human donor with common variable immunodeficiency.

This clone was seen ten or more times. Read sequence stops 3 residues before the CDR3 end, and the germline J gene provides the missing end. The rearrangement uses TRBV30 and TRBJ2-2; the D is unclear. The CDR3 is made up of 12 amino acids. The V gene's germline CDR1 is GTSNPN and CDR2 SVGIG (reference sequence). V lost 4 bases to trimming and J lost 4 bases, with 7 bases between them. The CDR3 is CAWKYGTGELFF. The sequenced part of the CDR3 DNA is TGTGCCTGGAAGTACGGCACCGGGGAG.

This clone was observed at least ten times. Coverage ceases 3 residues before the CDR3 finishes, and the germline J gene fills in the end. This sample also contains other DNA sequences that code for the same CDR3. This rearrangement joins TRBV20-1 to TRBJ2-5; the D gene is possibly TRBD2 (5 bases). With 7 bases removed from V and 2 bases from J, the gap between germline ends came to 8 bases. The CDR3 sequence is 11 residues long. Germline V gene lookup returns CDR1 DFQATT and CDR2 SNEGSKA (reference sequence). The part of the CDR3 DNA that was read is TGCAGTGTACGCGGGCAAGAGACC. Protein: CSVRGQET. The whole CDR3 protein is CSVRGQETQYF.

This clone was seen at least ten times. From the germline J gene comes the end of the CDR3, since the read stops 3 residues before it. This chain links TRBV18 with TRBJ2-2, with 12 nucleotides matching TRBD1. V shed 3 bases and J 6 bases; nucleotides not matched to a gene: 5. CDR3 length equals 16 residues. The V gene's germline CDR1 is KGHSH and CDR2 LQKENI. The CDR3: CASSPPGQGAAGELFF. The sequenced CDR3 bases are TGTGCCAGCTCACCCCCGGGACAGGGGGCGGCCGGGGAG.

The sample holds many counts of this clone. From the germline J gene comes the end of the CDR3, since the read stops 3 residues before it. The chain carries TRBV5-1 and TRBJ2-3, with D tentatively TRBD2 (6 bases). Between the trimmed V and J ends, which lost 4 bases and 1 base, there was a span of 13 bases. The CDR3 loop spans 15 amino acids. Per germline, CDR1 SGHRS and CDR2 YFSETQ. Incomplete CDR3 DNA: TGCGCCAGCAGCACCCGCGGGACTGGCACAGATACG. This encodes CASSTRGTGTDT. The whole CDR3 is CASSTRGTGTDTQYF.

This clone was detected many times. The read terminates 3 residues ahead of where the CDR3 ends, so the germline J gene completes it. The chain uses TRBV19 and TRBJ2-7, with D possibly called TRBD1 or TRBD2 (6 bases each). CDR1 LNHDA and CDR2 SQIVND come from the germline V gene (reference sequence). The CDR3 is 16 residues long. Trimming took off 5 bases at V and 3 bases at J, with 20 bases between the two ends. The covered CDR3 bases are TGTGCCAGTAGTCCTTCGGCTGGAGGGGGAAGCTACGAG. The encoded protein is CASSPSAGGGSYE. The CDR3 reads in full as CASSPSAGGGSYEQYF.

This clone was recorded at least ten times. The read halts 3 residues ahead of the CDR3 end, with the missing end drawn from the germline J gene. V gene TRBV5-4 combines with J gene TRBJ1-1; 8 positions agree with TRBD1. Unmatched junction bases numbered 12, after V lost 6 bases and J lost 5 bases. The CDR3 length is 15 residues. Germline V gene lookup returns CDR1 SGHNT and CDR2 YYREEE (reference sequence). CDR3 residues: CASTPEGRGLTEAFF. The sequenced part of the CDR3 DNA is TGTGCCAGCACCCCGGAAGGCAGGGGGCTTACTGAA.

In its sample, this clone was seen many times. The sequenced CDR3 bases are TGTGCCAGCCGTTCTGGAAACACC. It specifies CASRSGNT. The CDR3 reads in full as CASRSGNTIYF. V usage is TRBV19 and J usage is TRBJ1-3; D not resolved. The DNA ends 3 residues before the CDR3 does, and the rest of the CDR3 is filled in from the germline J gene. Trimming took off 9 bases at V and 1 base at J, with 4 bases between the two ends. This CDR3 region has 11 residues. Germline assignment: CDR1 LNHDA and CDR2 SQIVND (reference sequence).

In its sample, this clone was seen many times. The CDR3 end is not reached by the read, which stops 3 residues before it; the germline J gene fills it in. The chain recombines TRBV6-2 or TRBV6-3 with TRBJ1-2; tentatively, D is TRBD1 (5 bases). V was clipped by 2 bases and J by 0 bases, with 7 bases between them. The germline gives CDR1 MNHEY, CDR2 SVGEGT. The CDR3 totals 14 residues. Incomplete CDR3 DNA: TGTGCCAGCAGTTACGGGGGGACTAACTATGGC. Amino acids: CASSYGGTNYG. The entire CDR3 protein reads CASSYGGTNYGYTF.

In this sample, this clone turned up many times. The read ends 3 residues before the CDR3 terminus; that terminus is restored from the germline J gene. The chain employs TRBV6-2 or TRBV6-3 and TRBJ2-5, with 9 bases aligning to TRBD1. The CDR3 is 16 amino acids. From germline, CDR1 is MNHEY and CDR2 SVGEGT. J gave up 3 bases and V 2 bases, and 7 bases lay outside the gene matches. CDR3 amino acids: CASSYIPGTGKETQYF. The CDR3 DNA, read in part, is TGTGCCAGCAGTTACATACCGGGGACAGGGAAAGAGACC.

This clone was seen ten or more times. The CDR3 extends 3 residues past the end of the read, so its final part is completed from the germline J gene. This chain joins TRBV19 and TRBJ2-7; 9 bases agree with TRBD1. From germline, CDR1 is LNHDA and CDR2 SQIVND (reference sequence). The CDR3 extends over 15 amino acids. With 5 bases clipped from V and 6 bases from J, the junction kept 11 bases outside the gene matches. CDR3 bases read: TGTGCCAGTAGTTTAATCCCGGGACAGGGAAGCGAG. It codes for CASSLIPGQGSE. The full CDR3 sequence reads CASSLIPGQGSEQYF.

Points on this clone: With the read ending 3 residues before the CDR3 end, the germline J gene is used to fill in that end. The gene calls are TRBV5-1 and TRBJ2-1; possibly TRBD1 for D (6 bases). The CDR3 is 15 amino acids. V was trimmed by 0 bases and J by 3 bases, leaving 10 bases between them. From germline, CDR1 is SGHRS and CDR2 YFSETQ. The CDR3 sequence: CASSLGGPSYNEQFF. CDR3 bases read: TGCGCCAGCAGCTTGGGGGGGCCAAGCTACAATGAG.

This clone was observed a few times. Read data end 3 residues before the CDR3 end; the end is taken from the germline J gene. The chain couples TRBV19 to TRBJ2-1, with 10 bases matching TRBD2. V lost 6 bases, J lost 6 bases, and 8 bases stayed unmatched. The length of the CDR3 is 15 residues. CDR1 LNHDA and CDR2 SQIVND come from the germline V gene (reference sequence). Incomplete CDR3 DNA: TGTGCCAGTAGCAACCCGGGACTAGCGTTCAATGAG. This gives the protein CASSNPGLAFNE. The CDR3 in its entirety is CASSNPGLAFNEQFF. Using reference TRBV19 and TRBJ2-1 for the parts outside the CDR3, the full variable domain is DGGITQSPKYLFRKEGQNVTLSCEQNLNHDAMYWYRQDPGQGLRLIYYSQIVNDFQKGDIAEGYSVSREKKESFPLTVTSAQKNPTAFYLCASSNPGLAFNEQFFGPGTRLTVL.

This clone was recorded at least ten times. Read sequence stops 3 residues before the CDR3 end, and the germline J gene provides the missing end. V gene TRBV30 combines with J gene TRBJ2-3; D is perhaps TRBD2 (7 bases). CDR3 length equals 14 residues. Germline lookup yields CDR1 GTSNPN and CDR2 SVGIG (reference sequence). V was clipped by 3 bases and J by 6 bases, with 16 bases between them. CDR3 protein: CAWSGGPISDTQYF. The sequenced CDR3 bases are TGTGCCTGGAGCGGGGGGCCCATCAGTGATACG. The variable domain in full, with the rest retrieved from reference TRBV30 and TRBJ2-3, is SQTIHQWPATLVQPVGSPLSLECTVEGTSNPNLYWYRQAAGRGLQLLFYSVGIGQISSEVPQNLSASRPQDRQFILSSKKLLLSDSGFYLCAWSGGPISDTQYFGPGTRLTVL.

This clone was seen ten or more times. The CDR3 reads CASSLGGGHNEQFF. CDR3 DNA, as far as it was read: TGCGCCAGCAGCTTGGGGGGCGGACACAATGAG. The chain carries TRBV5-1 and TRBJ2-1; the D gene is possibly TRBD1 (5 bases). The sequence runs out 3 residues before the end of the CDR3; the remainder is reconstructed from the germline J gene. The germline gives CDR1 SGHRS, CDR2 YFSETQ. Deletions cut 0 bases from V and 5 bases from J, with 9 bases between. CDR3 length: 14 amino acids.

There are many counts of this clone. The read ends 3 residues shy of where the CDR3 ends; the end is completed using the germline J gene. The gene calls are TRBV28 and TRBJ2-7, with unresolved D. CDR3 size: 13 residues. Germline-derived CDR1 and CDR2 are MDHEN and SYDVKM. V was pared by 8 bases and J by 0 bases, with 11 bases between. CDR3 DNA (partial): TGTGCCAGCCACCCCGGGTACTCCTACGAG. It translates to CASHPGYSYE. The whole CDR3 sequence reads CASHPGYSYEQYF.

This clone was picked up many times. The CDR3 end is not reached by the read, which stops 3 residues before it; the germline J gene fills it in. This chain connects TRBV7-8 to TRBJ2-7, with D tentatively TRBD2 (5 bases). Between the trimmed V and J ends, which lost 1 base and 2 bases, there was a span of 12 bases. This CDR3 comprises 15 residues. Germline assignment: CDR1 SGHVS and CDR2 FQNEAQ. This CDR3 is CASSLGAALTYEQYF. The part of the CDR3 DNA that was read is TGTGCCAGCAGCTTAGGAGCGGCCCTCACCTACGAG.

This clone occurred many times. The read ends 3 residues before the CDR3 terminus; that terminus is restored from the germline J gene. J is TRBJ2-6 and V is TRBV6-2 or TRBV6-3; D is possibly TRBD1 (6 bases). Germline CDR1 and CDR2: MNHEY and SVGEGT. The germline V and J ends were trimmed by 2 bases and 4 bases, with 15 bases remaining between them. This CDR3 has 17 amino acids. The sequenced CDR3 bases are TGTGCCAGCAGTTACGGGGGCGGAGTTTCCGGGGCCAACGTC. This encodes CASSYGGGVSGANV. The CDR3 as a whole reads CASSYGGGVSGANVLTF.

Remarks on this clone: The read is 3 residues too short to cover the CDR3 end, so that end is filled in from the germline J gene. The genes are TRBV7-8 and TRBJ1-4; maybe TRBD1 (5 bases). V gave up 5 bases and J gave up 6 bases, with 16 bases separating them. Germline V CDR1 and CDR2: SGHVS, FQNEAQ. This CDR3 has 15 residues. This chain's CDR3 is CASSRGRVADEKLFF. The sequenced part of the CDR3 DNA is TGTGCCAGCAGCCGGGGGAGGGTAGCGGATGAAAAA.

This clone was detected ten times or more. The CDR3 end falls 3 residues outside the read, so it is completed with the germline J gene. The J gene is TRBJ2-2, the V gene TRBV11-2, with TRBD1 matching over 7 bases. From germline, CDR1 is SGHAT and CDR2 FQNNGV. V shed 7 bases, J shed 5 bases, and the junction held 4 bases outside the gene matches. The CDR3 totals 13 residues. The CDR3 protein is CASTSTGTGELFF. The CDR3 DNA, read in part, is TGTGCCAGCACTTCGACAGGGACCGGGGAG.

This clone was seen at least ten times. The read terminates 3 residues before the CDR3 end, so the remaining end is supplied by the germline J gene. The rearrangement uses TRBV5-1 and TRBJ2-3, with 13 bases fitting TRBD2. There are 16 residues in the CDR3. Germline V gene lookup returns CDR1 SGHRS and CDR2 YFSETQ. V trimming: 5 bases; J trimming: 2 bases; junction bases outside the gene matches: 5. The CDR3 DNA, read in part, is TGCGCCAGCAGATTGACTAGCGGGGGGAACACAGATACG. It encodes CASRLTSGGNTDT. The full CDR3 reads CASRLTSGGNTDTQYF.